These 25 T cell receptor beta chains share one sample of origin, sequenced in a study of cytomegalovirus exposure and HLA in healthy donors. Primers: 60 Vbeta forward and 13 Jbeta reverse. Profiling relied on immunoSEQ multiplex PCR, and the TCRdb table lists in-frame clones only, not all of them. Of about 130,000 clones in the sample, about 80% were seen once. The sample consisted of PBMCs. All receptors come from a boy aged 2 to 9 in good health and CMV-seronegative.

This clone was seen a few times. The chain links TRBV7-9 to TRBJ1-1; D uncertain. This CDR3 spans 14 amino acids. Germline V lookup: CDR1 SEHNR, CDR2 FQNEAQ (reference sequence). V lost 1 base to trimming and J lost 1 base, with 7 bases between them. The CDR3 region has the DNA TGTGCCAGCAGCTTAGGTGCAGAGAACACTGAAGCTTTCTTT. As protein: CASSLGAENTEAFF.

The CDR3 loop reads CASSYGGRGPYGYTF. The CDR3, as DNA: TGTGCCAGCAGTTACGGGGGCAGGGGGCCTTATGGCTACACCTTC. The V call is TRBV6-6, the J call TRBJ1-2; 8 positions match TRBD1. The length of the CDR3 is 15 residues. Per the germline V gene, CDR1 is MNHNY and CDR2 is SVGAGI (reference sequence). Trimming at V came to 2 bases and at J to 5 bases, leaving 7 bases not matched to a gene.

V and J are TRBV5-6 and TRBJ2-6; 9 bases align to TRBD1. Germline V gene sequence: CDR1 SGHDT, CDR2 YYEEEE. Trimming removed 4 bases from V and 2 bases from J; junction bases left unmatched: 7. This CDR3 is built from 17 residues. For the CDR3, the DNA is TGTGCCAGCAGCCGGGGGGACAGGGTTGCTGGGGCCAACGTCCTGACTTTC. This encodes CASSRGDRVAGANVLTF.

The V gene is TRBV7-3, the J gene TRBJ2-3; the D gene is possibly TRBD2 (7 bases). Germline V gives CDR1 SGHTA, CDR2 FQGTGA. The CDR3 contains 15 residues. V shed 1 base and J shed 1 base, with 9 bases lying between them. The CDR3 spells CASSLKGGGTDTQYF. For the CDR3, the DNA is TGTGCCAGCAGCTTAAAAGGGGGGGGCACAGATACGCAGTATTTT. Drawing the rest from reference TRBV7-3 and TRBJ2-3, the complete variable domain is GAGVSQTPSNKVTEKGKYVELRCDPISGHTALYWYRQSLGQGPEFLIYFQGTGAADDSGLPNDRFFAVRPEGSVSTLKIQRTERGDSAVYLCASSLKGGGTDTQYFGPGTRLTVL.

The rearrangement joins TRBV5-1 to TRBJ2-1; 8 positions agree with TRBD2. Looked up from germline, CDR1 is SGHRS and CDR2 is YFSETQ. The V and J ends lost 4 bases and 5 bases, in that order; junction bases with no gene match: 5. The CDR3 is 14 amino acids. Written as DNA, the CDR3 is TGCGCCAGCAGCCCAGCGGGAGACCACAATGAGCAGTTCTTC. Translating it yields CASSPAGDHNEQFF.

The genes are TRBV5-5 and TRBJ2-4; D is possibly TRBD1 (6 bases). Germline lookup yields CDR1 SGHKS and CDR2 YYEKEE (reference sequence). CDR3 length: 13 residues. V gave up 3 bases and J gave up 6 bases, with 10 bases separating them. The CDR3 DNA reads TGTGCCAGCAGCTCCAGAGGGGGAAACATTCAGTACTTC. Protein: CASSSRGGNIQYF.

The chain combines TRBV19 with TRBJ1-2; D gene ambiguous. Germline V gene data show CDR1 as LNHDA and CDR2 as SQIVND (reference sequence). Deletions cut 5 bases from V and 4 bases from J, with 14 bases between. The CDR3 runs to 14 residues. CDR3 region: CASSPLAAVYGYTF. The CDR3 bases are TGTGCCAGTAGTCCCTTAGCGGCAGTCTATGGCTACACCTTC.

This clone was detected once. The chain has TRBV30 and TRBJ1-2; D is uncertain. Germline values: CDR1 GTSNPN, CDR2 SVGIG (reference sequence). CDR3 length: 13 residues. V gave up 0 bases and J gave up 4 bases, with 9 bases separating them. The CDR3 region has the DNA TGTGCCTGGAGTGTGGAGGGAAGCTATGGCTACACCTTC. This codes for CAWSVEGSYGYTF.

The rearrangement joins TRBV7-8 to TRBJ2-1, with a weak D call TRBD2 (5 bases). Per the germline V gene, CDR1 is SGHVS and CDR2 is FQNEAQ. The CDR3 totals 13 residues. The V gene lost 5 bases and the J gene lost 4 bases, with 9 bases spanning the gap. Here the CDR3 DNA reads TGTGCCAGCAGCACGGACTCATACAATGAGCAGTTCTTC. It codes for CASSTDSYNEQFF.

This clone was picked up one time. The rearrangement uses TRBV5-1 and TRBJ1-1, with D tentatively TRBD1 (5 bases). This CDR3 has 12 residues. CDR1 and CDR2 (germline): SGHRS, YFSETQ. Trimming cost V 2 bases and J 11 bases, with 13 bases left between them. In DNA form, the CDR3 reads TGCGCCAGCAGCTTATCAGGGATGGGCGCTTTCTTT. Protein product: CASSLSGMGAFF.

V is TRBV19 and J is TRBJ1-1; no clear D gene. V dropped 1 base and J dropped 0 bases, with 18 bases sitting between them. Germline V gene lookup returns CDR1 LNHDA and CDR2 SQIVND (reference sequence). The CDR3 has 18 residues. The CDR3 is CASSIGPTEIIMNTEAFF. In nucleotides, the CDR3 is TGTGCCAGTAGTATAGGCCCCACAGAAATCATCATGAACACTGAAGCTTTCTTT. The full variable domain, rest sourced from reference TRBV19 and TRBJ1-1, is DGGITQSPKYLFRKEGQNVTLSCEQNLNHDAMYWYRQDPGQGLRLIYYSQIVNDFQKGDIAEGYSVSREKKESFPLTVTSAQKNPTAFYLCASSIGPTEIIMNTEAFFGQGTRLTVV.

The rearrangement uses TRBV5-1 and TRBJ2-5, with 15 bases fitting TRBD2. This CDR3 contains 16 residues. The V segment lost 4 bases and the J segment 5 bases; nucleotides outside the gene matches: 6. Looked up from germline, CDR1 is SGHRS and CDR2 is YFSETQ. The CDR3 nucleotides are TGCGCCAGCAGCCCCGGACTAGCGGGGGGGAGGGAGACCCAGTACTTC. This encodes CASSPGLAGGRETQYF.

The chain carries TRBV4-2 and TRBJ2-7; unclear D gene. The CDR3 consists of 14 residues. CDR1 and CDR2 from the germline V gene are LGHNA and YNFKEQ. The ends were cut back, 4 bases at V and 6 bases at J, with 16 bases in the middle. CDR3 amino acids: CASSLPTNWAEQYF. The CDR3 DNA follows: TGTGCCAGCAGCCTCCCAACCAACTGGGCCGAGCAGTACTTC.

V usage is TRBV9 and J usage is TRBJ2-3; 9 bases map to TRBD2. Germline CDR1 reads SGDLS; CDR2 reads YYNGEE. V lost 4 bases to trimming and J lost 5 bases; unmatched junction nucleotides: 17. The CDR3 consists of 18 residues. The CDR3 bases are TGTGCCAGCAGCAACACCCTATGGGCGGGGGGGCACTTAGATACGCAGTATTTT. As protein: CASSNTLWAGGHLDTQYF. Filled out from reference TRBV9 and TRBJ2-3, the complete variable domain reads DSGVTQTPKHLITATGQRVTLRCSPRSGDLSVYWYQQSLDQGLQFLIQYYNGEERAKGNILERFSAQQFPDLHSELNLSSLELGDSALYFCASSNTLWAGGHLDTQYFGPGTRLTVL.

This clone was seen a handful of times. This rearrangement joins TRBV29-1 to TRBJ1-2; a weak D match, TRBD1 (6 bases). CDR1 is SQVTM and CDR2 is ANQGSEA in the germline V gene. The CDR3 totals 12 residues. V lost 6 bases to trimming and J lost 6 bases, with 14 bases between them. DNA for the CDR3: TGCAGCGTGGTGCGGGGGGGCGATGGCTACACCTTC. This gives the protein CSVVRGGDGYTF.

The chain employs TRBV4-2 and TRBJ1-2; tentatively, D is TRBD1 (6 bases). Germline lookup yields CDR1 LGHNA and CDR2 YNFKEQ. Trimming removed 1 base from V and 4 bases from J, with 10 bases in between. CDR3 size: 14 residues. CDR3 nucleotides: TGTGCCAGCAGCCAAGGCGACAGGTCCTATGGCTACACCTTC. Translation: CASSQGDRSYGYTF.

The chain carries TRBV5-1 and TRBJ1-4, with D unresolved. V was cut by 3 bases and J by 5 bases, with 14 bases left in between. The CDR3 sequence is 15 residues long. Germline lookup yields CDR1 SGHRS and CDR2 YFSETQ. The CDR3 protein is CASSSGAGLNEKLFF. The CDR3 coding sequence is TGCGCCAGCAGCTCTGGAGCGGGCCTGAATGAAAAACTGTTTTTT.

This sequence joins TRBV30 and TRBJ1-6; possible D gene TRBD1, 6 bases. Germline assignment: CDR1 GTSNPN and CDR2 SVGIG (reference sequence). The CDR3 loop spans 15 amino acids. The CDR3 here is CAGGQQSSYNSPLHF. Here the CDR3 DNA reads TGTGCTGGTGGACAGCAGAGCTCCTATAATTCACCCCTCCACTTT.

J is TRBJ2-7 and V is TRBV5-1; D is possibly TRBD2 (7 bases). V lost 1 base and J 2 bases, leaving 13 bases between the germline ends. Germline assignment: CDR1 SGHRS and CDR2 YFSETQ. This CDR3 is 15 amino acids long. The CDR3 sequence: CASSLSSGGAYEQYF. Written as DNA, the CDR3 is TGCGCCAGCAGCTTGTCTTCGGGGGGCGCCTACGAGCAGTACTTC.

In the case of this clone: The junction departs from germline at one end; a sequencing error may be responsible. The chain joins TRBV6-4 to TRBJ2-2, with D possibly TRBD1 on 5 matching bases. The CDR3 extends over 14 amino acids. Germline lookup yields CDR1 MRHNA and CDR2 SNTAGT. In DNA, the CDR3 is TGTGCCGGCAGTGACTCGACAGACACCGGGGAGCTGTTTTTT. Translated, it gives CAGSDSTDTGELFF.

This chain joins TRBV6-5 and TRBJ1-1; possible D gene TRBD1, 6 bases. This CDR3 contains 15 residues. Looked up from germline, CDR1 is MNHEY and CDR2 is SVGAGI. V lost 4 bases and J lost 4, with 16 bases in between. CDR3 loop: CASSSFQGKGTEAFF. The CDR3 DNA is TGTGCCAGCAGTTCTTTTCAGGGGAAAGGCACTGAAGCTTTCTTT.

This chain links TRBV21-1 with TRBJ2-7; the D segment call TRBD1 is taken from the table without a DNA check. TRBV21-1 is a documented pseudogene. The CDR3 length is 16 residues. CDR3 in DNA: TGTGCCAGCAGCATCAGGGGGGCCCCCGAGGGATCCGAGCAGTACTTC. Translated: CASSIRGAPEGSEQYF.

This clone occurred once. The chain uses TRBV4-3 and TRBJ2-7, with D perhaps matching TRBD2 (5 bases). Germline loops: CDR1 LGHNA, CDR2 YSLEER. The V end was cut by 2 bases, the J end by 3 bases, with 14 bases between. CDR3 length: 15 residues. CDR3 protein: CASSQLPGGIYEQYF. The CDR3 DNA follows: TGCGCCAGCAGCCAACTCCCCGGAGGCATCTACGAGCAGTACTTC.

The chain combines TRBV2 with TRBJ2-1, with 10 nucleotides matching TRBD2. CDR1 is SNHLY, CDR2 FYNNEI, per germline. The trim removed 4 bases at V and 7 bases at J, leaving 7 bases unmatched. The CDR3 totals 15 residues. The CDR3 DNA is TGTGCCAGCAGTGCGCGGAGCGGGGGGGCGAATGAGCAGTTCTTC. Residues: CASSARSGGANEQFF. Using reference TRBV2 and TRBJ2-1 for the parts outside the CDR3, the full variable domain is EPEVTQTPSHQVTQMGQEVILRCVPISNHLYFYWYRQILGQKVEFLVSFYNNEISEKSEIFDDQFSVERPDGSNFTLKIRSTKLEDSAMYFCASSARSGGANEQFFGPGTRLTVL.

This sequence joins TRBV6-4 and TRBJ2-3, with TRBD2 identical over 10 bases. V shed 4 bases, J shed 4 bases, and the junction held 2 bases outside the gene matches. The CDR3 sequence is 14 residues long. From germline, CDR1 is MRHNA and CDR2 SNTAGT. The CDR3 is CASSVAGGADTQYF. In nucleotides, the CDR3 is TGTGCCAGCAGTGTAGCGGGAGGAGCAGATACGCAGTATTTT.